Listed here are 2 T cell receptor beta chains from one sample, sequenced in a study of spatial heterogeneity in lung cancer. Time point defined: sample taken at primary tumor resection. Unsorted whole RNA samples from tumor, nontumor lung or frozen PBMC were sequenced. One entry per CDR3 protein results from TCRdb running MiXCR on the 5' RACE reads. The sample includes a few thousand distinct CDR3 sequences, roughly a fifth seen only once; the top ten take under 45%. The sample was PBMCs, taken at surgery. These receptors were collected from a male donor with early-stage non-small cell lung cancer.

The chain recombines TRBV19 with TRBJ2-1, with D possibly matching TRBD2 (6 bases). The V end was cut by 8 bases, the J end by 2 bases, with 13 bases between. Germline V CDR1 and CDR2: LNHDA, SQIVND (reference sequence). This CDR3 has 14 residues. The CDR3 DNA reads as TGTGCCAGTCACGGGGGACCGACCTACAATGAGCAGTTCTTC. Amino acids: CASHGGPTYNEQFF.

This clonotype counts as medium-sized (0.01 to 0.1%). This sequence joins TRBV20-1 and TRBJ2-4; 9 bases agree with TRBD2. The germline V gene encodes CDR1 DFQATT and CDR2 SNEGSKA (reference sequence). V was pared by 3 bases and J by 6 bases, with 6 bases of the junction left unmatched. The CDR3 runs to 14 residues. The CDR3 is CSASASGIGNIQYF. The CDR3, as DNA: TGCAGTGCTAGTGCTAGCGGGATTGGAAACATTCAGTACTTC.